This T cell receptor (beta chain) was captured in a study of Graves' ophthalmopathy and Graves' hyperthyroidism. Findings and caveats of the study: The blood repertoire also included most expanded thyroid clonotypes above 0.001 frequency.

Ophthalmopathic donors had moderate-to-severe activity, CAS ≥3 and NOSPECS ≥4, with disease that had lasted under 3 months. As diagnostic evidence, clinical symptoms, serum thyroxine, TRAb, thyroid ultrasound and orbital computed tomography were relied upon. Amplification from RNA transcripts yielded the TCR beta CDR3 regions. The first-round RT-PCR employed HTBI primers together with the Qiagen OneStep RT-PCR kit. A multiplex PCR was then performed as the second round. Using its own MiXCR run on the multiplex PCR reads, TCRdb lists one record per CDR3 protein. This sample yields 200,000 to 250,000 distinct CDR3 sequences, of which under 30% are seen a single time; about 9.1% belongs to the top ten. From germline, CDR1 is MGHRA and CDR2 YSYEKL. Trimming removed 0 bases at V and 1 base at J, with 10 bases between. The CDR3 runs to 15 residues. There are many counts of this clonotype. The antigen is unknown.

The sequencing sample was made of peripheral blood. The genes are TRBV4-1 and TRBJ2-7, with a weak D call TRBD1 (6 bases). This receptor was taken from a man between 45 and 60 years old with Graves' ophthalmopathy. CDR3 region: CASSQDGGGSYEQYF. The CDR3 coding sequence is TGCGCCAGCAGCCAAGATGGGGGCGGGTCCTACGAGCAGTACTTC.